This TCR beta chain appears in the sequencing data of a study of blood T cell repertoires in COVID-19. Study information: The study drew acute and convalescent COVID-19 samples from the United States, Italy and Spain.

Participants were aged roughly 18 to 89 years from 20 to 30 US areas. This clone has just one count. Original handling: Reference gene primers were amplified, and this amplification served to estimate nucleated cell counts. Measured with immunoSEQ multiplex PCR; TCRdb has only the in-frame clones, and not every one. For V, J and clone size, that table is used; D and trimming come from the DNA. This sample has 400,000 to 550,000 clones, with approximately 90% found just once. Germline CDR1 reads ENHRY; CDR2 reads SYGVKD. The CDR3 spans 12 residues. The V end was cut by 7 bases, the J end by 6 bases, with 12 bases between.

What was sequenced was PBMCs or T cells enriched from blood (not recorded which). V and J are TRBV10-3 and TRBJ1-2, with D possibly TRBD1 on 6 matching bases. The clonotype was recovered from a woman younger than 30 with acute COVID-19. The CDR3 nucleotides read TGTGCCATCAAGCGACAGGACGATGGCTACACCTTC. Protein sequence: CAIKRQDDGYTF.